This T cell receptor beta chain was identified in a study of blood T cell repertoires in COVID-19. Study details: PBMCs, B-cell-depleted T cells, or T cells were the source of the cDNA or gDNA that made up the material.

Some clones are missing from TCRdb's copy, which holds only in-frame ones; the method was immunoSEQ multiplex PCR. The data show fewer than 130,000 clones, roughly 80% seen once. Germline V gives CDR1 MNHNY, CDR2 SVGAGI (reference sequence). Trimming took off 6 bases at V and 5 bases at J, with 10 bases between the two ends. The CDR3 runs to 13 residues. Material for sequencing was peripheral blood. V and J are TRBV6-6 and TRBJ1-4; D not resolved. The clonotype comes from a man between 65 and 80 years old with active or convalescent COVID-19. For the CDR3, the DNA is TGTGCCAGCAGCCCCGACGGGAATGAAAAACTGTTTTTT. As protein: CASSPDGNEKLFF.